This T cell receptor beta chain is from a study of cytomegalovirus exposure and HLA in healthy donors. At the level of the study: Across about 400 genotyped donors, over 70% landed in the Caucasian-associated ancestry cluster. Whole-study results and caveats: With high specificity and sensitivity, the classifier reportedly diagnosed cytomegalovirus status. TCR beta sequences numbering around 15,000 were associated with HLA alleles at 0.05 false discovery rate in a later analysis. Immune exposure data for these donors was limited to CMV serostatus.

This clone was detected a few times. The antigen remains unidentified. Trimming cost V 9 bases and J 5 bases, with 7 bases left between them. Germline V CDR1 and CDR2: MNHEY, SVGAGI. The CDR3 covers 10 residues. This PCR relied on a set of 60 Vbeta primers and 13 Jbeta primers. TCRdb keeps only in-frame clones here, not all; method: immunoSEQ multiplex PCR. The sample holds about 200,000 clones, 82% seen once. Sequencing was performed on PBMCs. The receptor's source is a boy aged 2-9 years in good health and CMV-seronegative. The chain is built from TRBV6-5 and TRBJ1-1, with D perhaps matching TRBD1 (6 bases). CDR3 sequence (DNA): TGTGCCAGTAGGGGGACTGAAGCTTTCTTT. Encoded protein: CASRGTEAFF.